Listed here are 11 T cell receptor beta chains from one sample, sequenced in a study of beta chain features in type 1 diabetes. Isolated RNA was reverse transcribed in full, so expressed TCRB transcripts were sequenced. Using immunoSEQ multiplex PCR, the repertoire was profiled, and TCRdb retains in-frame clones only, with some absent. The sample has about 140,000 clones; 9% to 10% are singletons. The sequenced sample was central memory CD4+ T cells from blood. The receptors derive from a middle-aged woman in good health.

The chain links TRBV5-4 to TRBJ1-1, with D tentatively TRBD1 (5 bases). The CDR3 runs to 15 residues. Between the trimmed V and J ends, which lost 0 bases and 2 bases, there was a span of 11 bases. In germline, CDR1 is SGHNT, CDR2 YYREEE (reference sequence). Written as DNA, the CDR3 is TGTGCCAGCAGCTTGGGGGGGAGGGGAAACACTGAAGCTTTCTTT. It yields the protein CASSLGGRGNTEAFF.

This clone was observed a few times. This chain joins TRBV7-6 and TRBJ1-1; the D is unclear. Trimming took off 5 bases at V and 2 bases at J, with 15 bases between the two ends. The CDR3 consists of 15 residues. CDR1 and CDR2 (germline): SGHVS, FNYEAQ. The DNA for the CDR3 is TGTGCCAGCAGCCCTCTCCGGGGTAGTAACACTGAAGCTTTCTTT. Its translation: CASSPLRGSNTEAFF.

The CDR3 here is CASSSQQGPYGYTF. CDR3 nucleotides: TGTGCCAGCAGTTCCCAACAGGGACCCTATGGCTACACCTTC. V usage is TRBV27 and J usage is TRBJ1-2, with D maybe TRBD1 (6 bases). Germline V CDR1 and CDR2: MNHEY, SMNVEV (reference sequence). There are 14 residues in the CDR3. V lost 4 bases and J lost 4, with 13 bases in between.

The chain uses TRBV4-1 and TRBJ2-7, with D maybe TRBD1 (6 bases). The V end lost 4 bases, the J end lost 1 base, and 8 bases lay between the germline ends. Looked up from germline, CDR1 is MGHRA and CDR2 is YSYEKL. This CDR3 is 13 amino acids long. The CDR3: CASSPQGSYEQYF. CDR3 nucleotide sequence: TGCGCCAGCAGCCCTCAGGGGTCCTACGAGCAGTACTTC.

This clone was seen a handful of times. This sequence joins TRBV15 and TRBJ1-5; D gene ambiguous. Trimming stripped 0 bases from V and 5 bases from J, with 11 bases between. CDR3 length equals 15 residues. Germline V lookup: CDR1 LNHNV, CDR2 YYDKDF (reference sequence). Here the CDR3 reads CATSRDFSRDQPQHF. The CDR3 bases are TGTGCCACCAGCAGAGATTTCAGCCGGGATCAGCCCCAGCATTTT. Based on the CDR3 plus reference TRBV15 and TRBJ1-5, the full variable domain is DAMVIQNPRYQVTQFGKPVTLSCSQTLNHNVMYWYQQKSSQAPKLLFHYYDKDFNNEADTPDNFQSRRPNTSFCFLDIRSPGLGDTAMYLCATSRDFSRDQPQHFGDGTRLSIL.

In this sample, this clone turned up a few times. This chain uses TRBV7-2 with TRBJ2-5, with TRBD1 matching 7 bases. From germline, CDR1 is SGHTA and CDR2 FQGNSA. With 1 base clipped from V and 3 bases from J, the junction kept 2 bases outside the gene matches. The CDR3 has 14 residues. CDR3 sequence: CASSLETGKETQYF. DNA of the CDR3: TGTGCCAGCAGCTTAGAGACAGGGAAAGAGACCCAGTACTTC.

V gene TRBV6-5 combines with J gene TRBJ2-3; D possibly corresponds to TRBD2 (5 bases). The CDR3 sequence is 12 residues long. Germline-derived CDR1 and CDR2 are MNHEY and SVGAGI. Trimming left V 6 bases short and J 11 bases short, with 15 bases between. The CDR3 DNA follows: TGTGCCAGCAGCCCCGGGTTAGGAGGGCAGTATTTT. Translation: CASSPGLGGQYF.

This clone was recorded a few times. The V call is TRBV10-2, the J call TRBJ2-6; D gene ambiguous. Trimming stripped 11 bases from V and 3 bases from J, with 11 bases between. This CDR3 has 13 amino acids. CDR1 and CDR2 (germline): WSHSY, SAAADI. The CDR3 loop reads CASQVGGANVLTF. The CDR3 nucleotides are TGCGCCTCTCAGGTTGGTGGGGCCAACGTCCTGACTTTC.

This clone came up a few times. CDR3: CASSASSREQYF. The CDR3 DNA reads as TGTGCCAGCAGTGCGTCCTCGAGGGAGCAGTACTTC. The rearrangement uses TRBV6-1 and TRBJ2-7; the D is unclear. Looked up from germline, CDR1 is MNHNS and CDR2 is SASEGT. Trimming shortened V by 4 bases and J by 7 bases, and 11 bases separated the two germline ends. The CDR3 totals 12 residues.

This clone was found once. This sequence joins TRBV6-6 and TRBJ2-3; 8 bases are a match to TRBD2. The V gene's germline CDR1 is MNHNY and CDR2 SVGAGI (reference sequence). The trim removed 5 bases at V and 1 base at J, leaving 8 bases unmatched. The CDR3 runs 16 residues. Here the CDR3 reads CASSTAQAGGTDTQYF. The CDR3 DNA reads as TGTGCCAGCAGTACCGCCCAAGCGGGGGGCACAGATACGCAGTATTTT.

V gene TRBV7-2 combines with J gene TRBJ2-3, with a tentative D call TRBD2 (7 bases). Germline CDR1 and CDR2: SGHTA and FQGNSA. The V and J ends lost 3 bases and 4 bases respectively, with 11 bases between them. There are 14 residues in the CDR3. The CDR3 sequence: CASSLSGGPDTQYF. For the CDR3, the DNA is TGTGCCAGCAGCTTGTCCGGGGGGCCAGATACGCAGTATTTT.